This entry is about one T cell receptor beta chain. Its target is unknown. This entry belongs to a study of cytomegalovirus exposure and HLA in healthy donors. The study, taken as a whole, reports: Sequence variants that were highly shared formed a cluster that was likely a sequencing artifact. Cytomegalovirus-associated status was assigned to some 160 TCR beta chains.

This CDR3 comprises 12 residues. Germline V gene lookup returns CDR1 SGHTA and CDR2 FQGTGA. Deletions cut 4 bases from V and 6 bases from J, with 9 bases between. PCR primers comprised 60 Vbeta and 13 Jbeta primers. Some clones are missing from TCRdb's copy, which holds only in-frame ones; the method was immunoSEQ multiplex PCR. The data show 250,000 to 300,000 clones, around 90% seen once. Sequences were obtained from PBMCs. The receptor comes from a girl aged 2 to 10 in good health and CMV-seronegative. The chain carries TRBV7-3 and TRBJ1-1, with a weak D call TRBD1 (6 bases). CDR3 DNA sequence: TGTGCCAGCAGCTCACAGGGCTCTGAAGCTTTCTTT. As protein: CASSSQGSEAFF.